This T cell receptor (beta chain) was identified during a study of Tregs in tolerant kidney transplant recipients. Whole-study findings and limits: Biological reproducibility was not directly addressed, but technical replication error appeared minimal.

Sequencing used immunoSEQ multiplex PCR; TCRdb keeps in-frame clones, though not all of them. This sample has 85,000 to 95,000 clones, with approximately 94% found just once. Of note for this clone: No antigen is known for it. At one end, the junction sequence differs from germline, possibly due to a read error.

The V gene's germline CDR1 is SSHAT and CDR2 FNYEAQ (reference sequence). This CDR3 region has 16 residues. Sequences were obtained from CD8+ T cells from blood. The chain couples TRBV7-7 to TRBJ2-1; 11 bases fit TRBD2. The clonotype comes from a human donor in good health. CDR3 sequence reads: CASSPTLAGGQGEQFF. CDR3 nucleotides: TGTGCTAGCAGCCCTACCCTAGCGGGGGGCCAGGGGGAGCAGTTCTTC.